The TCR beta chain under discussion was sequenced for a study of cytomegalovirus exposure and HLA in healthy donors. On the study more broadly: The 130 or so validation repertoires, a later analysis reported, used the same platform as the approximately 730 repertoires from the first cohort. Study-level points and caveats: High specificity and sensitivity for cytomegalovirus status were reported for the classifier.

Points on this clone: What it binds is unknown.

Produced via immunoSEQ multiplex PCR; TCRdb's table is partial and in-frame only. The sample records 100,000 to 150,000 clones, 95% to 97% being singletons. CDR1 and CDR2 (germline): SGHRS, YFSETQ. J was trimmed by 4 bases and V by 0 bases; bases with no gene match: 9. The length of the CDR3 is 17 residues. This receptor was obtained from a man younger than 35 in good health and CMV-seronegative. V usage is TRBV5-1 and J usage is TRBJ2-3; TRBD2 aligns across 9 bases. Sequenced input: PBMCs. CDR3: CASSLALASGNADTQYF. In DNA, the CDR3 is TGCGCCAGCAGCTTGGCCCTTGCTAGCGGGAATGCAGATACGCAGTATTTT.